The clone carrying this T cell receptor beta chain was detected a few times. Its antigen is undetermined. This specimen comes from a study of T cell repertoires in cytomegalovirus infection. Study information: HLA-C-restricted CMV epitopes, recently identified, and well-studied HLA-B-restricted ones were used by the study. CMV infection together with matching HLA type was indicated by public TCR beta signatures. Notes on the study in general: Public TCR beta family frequency separated CMV-and-HLA carriers, including in an independent cohort.

One entry per CDR3 protein results from TCRdb running MiXCR on the reads. The table lists 350,000 to 400,000 distinct CDR3 sequences, roughly 34% of them singletons. The V end was cut by 5 bases, the J end by 9 bases, with 19 bases between. Germline assignment: CDR1 SEHNR and CDR2 FQNEAQ (reference sequence). The CDR3 has 14 residues. Source: cultured PBMCs, taken from culture after CMV antigen stimulation. This receptor was obtained from a human donor in good health (CMV status not recorded). Some clones in this sample may be carry-over from other donors' samples. V usage is TRBV7-9 and J usage is TRBJ1-1; no reliable D call. The CDR3 DNA follows: TGTGCCAGCAGCGTACTGGGCTCATCCGAACAAGCTTTCTTT. Residues: CASSVLGSSEQAFF.